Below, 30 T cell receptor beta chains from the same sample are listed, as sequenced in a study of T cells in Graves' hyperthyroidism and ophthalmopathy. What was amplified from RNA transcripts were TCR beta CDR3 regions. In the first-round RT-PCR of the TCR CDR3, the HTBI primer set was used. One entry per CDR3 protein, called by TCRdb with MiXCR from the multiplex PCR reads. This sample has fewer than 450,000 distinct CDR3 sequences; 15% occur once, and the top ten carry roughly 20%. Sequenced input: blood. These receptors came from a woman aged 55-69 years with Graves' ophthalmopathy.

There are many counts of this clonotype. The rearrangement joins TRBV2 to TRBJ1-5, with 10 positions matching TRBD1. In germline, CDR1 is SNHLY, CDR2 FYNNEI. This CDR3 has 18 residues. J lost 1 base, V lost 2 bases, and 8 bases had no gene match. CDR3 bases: TGTGCCAGCAGTGAATGGACAGGGGGAGGCGCGAGCAATCAGCCCCAGCATTTT. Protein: CASSEWTGGGASNQPQHF.

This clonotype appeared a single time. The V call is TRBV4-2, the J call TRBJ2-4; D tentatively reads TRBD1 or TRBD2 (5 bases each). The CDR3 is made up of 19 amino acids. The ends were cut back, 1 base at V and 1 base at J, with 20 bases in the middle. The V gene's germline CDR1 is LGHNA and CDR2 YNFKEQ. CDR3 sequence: CASSQGDPSGVRAKNIQYF. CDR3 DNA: TGTGCCAGCAGCCAAGGGGACCCAAGCGGAGTACGTGCCAAAAACATTCAGTACTTC.

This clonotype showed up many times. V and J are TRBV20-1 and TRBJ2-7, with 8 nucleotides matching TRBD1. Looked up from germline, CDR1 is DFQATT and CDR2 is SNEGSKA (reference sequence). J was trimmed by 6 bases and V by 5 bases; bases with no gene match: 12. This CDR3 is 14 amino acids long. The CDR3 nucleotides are TGCAGTGCTGAGGGGGAACAGGGGGGCCTCGAGCAGTACTTC. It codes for CSAEGEQGGLEQYF.

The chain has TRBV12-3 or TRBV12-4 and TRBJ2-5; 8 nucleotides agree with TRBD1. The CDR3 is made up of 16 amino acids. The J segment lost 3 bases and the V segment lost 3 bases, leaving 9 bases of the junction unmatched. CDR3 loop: CASSFRQGAGEETQYF. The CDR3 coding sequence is TGTGCCAGCAGTTTTCGGCAGGGGGCAGGAGAAGAGACCCAGTACTTC.

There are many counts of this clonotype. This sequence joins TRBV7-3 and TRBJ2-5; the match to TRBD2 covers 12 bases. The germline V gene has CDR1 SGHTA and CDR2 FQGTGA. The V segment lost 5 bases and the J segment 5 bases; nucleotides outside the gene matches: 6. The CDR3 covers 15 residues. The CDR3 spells CASSMTSGSGETQYF. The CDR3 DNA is TGTGCCAGCAGCATGACTAGCGGGAGTGGGGAGACCCAGTACTTC.

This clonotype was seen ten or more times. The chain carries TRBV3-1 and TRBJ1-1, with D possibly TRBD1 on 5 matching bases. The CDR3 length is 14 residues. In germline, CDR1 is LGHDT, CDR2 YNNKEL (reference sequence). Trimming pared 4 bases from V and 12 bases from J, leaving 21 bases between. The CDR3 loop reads CASSPRRGGDNTFF. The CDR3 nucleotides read TGTGCCAGCAGCCCTCGGCGGGGAGGGGATAATACTTTCTTT.

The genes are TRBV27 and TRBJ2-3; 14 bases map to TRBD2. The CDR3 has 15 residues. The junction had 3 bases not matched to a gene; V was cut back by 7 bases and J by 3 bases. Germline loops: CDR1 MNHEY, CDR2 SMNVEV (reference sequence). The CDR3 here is CASMRLAGGTDTQYF. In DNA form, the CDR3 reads TGTGCCAGCATGAGACTAGCGGGAGGGACAGATACGCAGTATTTT.

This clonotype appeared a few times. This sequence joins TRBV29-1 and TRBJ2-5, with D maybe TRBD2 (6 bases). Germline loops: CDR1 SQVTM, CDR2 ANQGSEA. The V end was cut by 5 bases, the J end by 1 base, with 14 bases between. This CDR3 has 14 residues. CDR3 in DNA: TGCAGCGTTTCCGGCCGGGGGACCCAAGAGACCCAGTACTTC. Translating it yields CSVSGRGTQETQYF.

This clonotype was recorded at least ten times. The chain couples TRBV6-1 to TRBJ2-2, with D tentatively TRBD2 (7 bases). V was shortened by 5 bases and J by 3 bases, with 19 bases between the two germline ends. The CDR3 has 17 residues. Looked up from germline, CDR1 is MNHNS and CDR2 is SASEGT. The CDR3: CASSYRVRGADTGELFF. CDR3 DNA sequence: TGTGCCAGCAGTTATAGGGTTCGGGGGGCGGACACCGGGGAGCTGTTTTTT.

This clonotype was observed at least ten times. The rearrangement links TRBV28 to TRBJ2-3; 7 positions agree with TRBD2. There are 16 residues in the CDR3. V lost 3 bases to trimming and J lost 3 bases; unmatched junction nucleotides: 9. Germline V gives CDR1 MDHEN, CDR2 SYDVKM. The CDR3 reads CASSFPRLAPTDTQYF. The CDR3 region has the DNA TGTGCCAGCAGTTTTCCTCGACTAGCCCCGACAGATACGCAGTATTTT.

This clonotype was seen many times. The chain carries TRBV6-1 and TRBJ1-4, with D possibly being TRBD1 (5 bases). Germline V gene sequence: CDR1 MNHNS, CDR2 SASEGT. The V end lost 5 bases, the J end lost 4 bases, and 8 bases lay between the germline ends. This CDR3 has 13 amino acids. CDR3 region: CASSPGLNEKLFF. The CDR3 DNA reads TGTGCCAGCAGTCCGGGGCTTAATGAAAAACTGTTTTTT.

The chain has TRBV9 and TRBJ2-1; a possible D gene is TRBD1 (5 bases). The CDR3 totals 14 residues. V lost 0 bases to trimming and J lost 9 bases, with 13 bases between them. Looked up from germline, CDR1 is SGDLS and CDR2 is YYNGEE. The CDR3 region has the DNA TGTGCCAGCAGCGTAGAGGGTAGGGGCCCTGAGCAGTTCTTC. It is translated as CASSVEGRGPEQFF.

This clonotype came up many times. The CDR3 is CASSYGLAAYEQYF. The DNA of the CDR3 is TGTGCCAGCAGTTACGGACTAGCGGCCTACGAGCAGTACTTC. The chain recombines TRBV27 with TRBJ2-7; TRBD2 matches 10 bases. The CDR3 totals 14 residues. J was trimmed by 2 bases and V by 4 bases; bases with no gene match: 2. The V gene's germline CDR1 is MNHEY and CDR2 SMNVEV (reference sequence).

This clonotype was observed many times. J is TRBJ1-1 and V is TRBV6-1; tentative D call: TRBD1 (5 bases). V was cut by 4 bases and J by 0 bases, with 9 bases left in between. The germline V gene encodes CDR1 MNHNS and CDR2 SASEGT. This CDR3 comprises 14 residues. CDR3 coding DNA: TGTGCCAGCAGTGTGGGGCCGATGAACACTGAAGCTTTCTTT. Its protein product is CASSVGPMNTEAFF.

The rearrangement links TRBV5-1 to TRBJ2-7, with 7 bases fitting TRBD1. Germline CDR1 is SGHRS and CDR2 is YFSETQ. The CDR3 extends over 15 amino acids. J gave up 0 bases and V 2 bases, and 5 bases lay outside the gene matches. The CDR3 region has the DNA TGCGCCAGCAGCTTTGAGGACAGGAGCTCCTACGAGCAGTACTTC. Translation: CASSFEDRSSYEQYF.

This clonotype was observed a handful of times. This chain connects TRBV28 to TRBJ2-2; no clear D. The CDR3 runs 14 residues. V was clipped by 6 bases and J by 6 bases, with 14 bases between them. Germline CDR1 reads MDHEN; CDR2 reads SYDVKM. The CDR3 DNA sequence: TGTGCCAGCAGCCCGCCCGGATGGGCCGGGGAGCTGTTTTTT. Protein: CASSPPGWAGELFF.

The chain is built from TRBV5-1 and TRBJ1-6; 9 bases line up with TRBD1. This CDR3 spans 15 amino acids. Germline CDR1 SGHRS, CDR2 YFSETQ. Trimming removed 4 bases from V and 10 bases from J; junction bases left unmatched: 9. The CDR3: CASSVAGQGESPLHF. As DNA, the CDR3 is TGCGCCAGCAGCGTAGCGGGACAGGGTGAATCACCCCTCCACTTT. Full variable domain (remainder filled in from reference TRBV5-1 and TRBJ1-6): KAGVTQTPRYLIKTRGQQVTLSCSPISGHRSVSWYQQTPGQGLQFLFEYFSETQRNKGNFPGRFSGRQFSNSRSEMNVSTLELGDSALYLCASSVAGQGESPLHFGNGTRLTVT.

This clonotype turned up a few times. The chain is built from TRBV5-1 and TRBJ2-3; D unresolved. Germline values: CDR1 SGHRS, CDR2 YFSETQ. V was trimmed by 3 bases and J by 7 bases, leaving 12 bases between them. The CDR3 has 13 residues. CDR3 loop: CASSSPSENTQYF. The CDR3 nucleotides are TGCGCCAGCAGCTCACCAAGCGAAAATACGCAGTATTTT.

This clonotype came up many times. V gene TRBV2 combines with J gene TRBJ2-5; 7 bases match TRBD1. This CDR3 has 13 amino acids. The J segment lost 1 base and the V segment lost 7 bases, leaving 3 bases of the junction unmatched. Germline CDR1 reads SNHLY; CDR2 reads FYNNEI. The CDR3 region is CASTRDSQETQYF. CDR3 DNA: TGTGCCAGCACCCGGGACAGCCAAGAGACCCAGTACTTC.

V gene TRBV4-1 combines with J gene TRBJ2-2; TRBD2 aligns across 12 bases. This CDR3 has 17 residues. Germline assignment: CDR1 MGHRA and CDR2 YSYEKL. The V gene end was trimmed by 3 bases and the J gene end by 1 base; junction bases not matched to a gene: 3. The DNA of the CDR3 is TGCGCCAGCAGCCACCTGACTAGCGGGAGGAACACCGGGGAGCTGTTTTTT. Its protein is CASSHLTSGRNTGELFF.

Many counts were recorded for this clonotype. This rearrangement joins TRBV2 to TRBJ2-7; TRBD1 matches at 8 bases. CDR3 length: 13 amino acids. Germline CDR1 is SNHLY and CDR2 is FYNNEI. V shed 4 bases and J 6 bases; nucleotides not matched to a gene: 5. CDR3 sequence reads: CASSGGQGAEQYF. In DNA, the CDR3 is TGTGCCAGCAGTGGAGGACAGGGCGCCGAGCAGTACTTC.

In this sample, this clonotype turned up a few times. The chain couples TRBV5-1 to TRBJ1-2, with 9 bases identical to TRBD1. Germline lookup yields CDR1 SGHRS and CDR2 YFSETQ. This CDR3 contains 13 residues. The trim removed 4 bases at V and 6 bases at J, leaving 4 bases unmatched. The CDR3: CASSAWTGDGYTF. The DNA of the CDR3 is TGCGCCAGCAGCGCCTGGACAGGGGATGGCTACACCTTC.

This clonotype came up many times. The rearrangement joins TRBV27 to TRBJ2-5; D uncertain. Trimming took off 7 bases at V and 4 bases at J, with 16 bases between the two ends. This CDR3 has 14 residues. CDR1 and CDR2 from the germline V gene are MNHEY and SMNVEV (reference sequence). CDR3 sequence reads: CASKPQEILETQYF. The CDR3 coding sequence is TGTGCCAGCAAACCCCAAGAGATCCTAGAGACCCAGTACTTC.

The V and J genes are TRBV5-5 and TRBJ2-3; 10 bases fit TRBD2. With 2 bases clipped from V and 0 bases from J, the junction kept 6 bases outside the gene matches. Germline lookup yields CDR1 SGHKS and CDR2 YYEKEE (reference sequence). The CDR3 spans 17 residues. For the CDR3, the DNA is TGTGCCAGCAGCTTTTCTGCTAGCGGGAGTAGCACAGATACGCAGTATTTT. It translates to CASSFSASGSSTDTQYF.

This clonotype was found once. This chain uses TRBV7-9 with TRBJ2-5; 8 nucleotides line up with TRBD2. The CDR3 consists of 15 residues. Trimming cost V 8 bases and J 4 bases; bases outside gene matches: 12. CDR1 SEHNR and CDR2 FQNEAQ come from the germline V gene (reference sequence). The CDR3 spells CASGAGGLRAETQYF. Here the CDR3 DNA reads TGTGCCAGCGGGGCGGGAGGTCTCCGGGCAGAGACCCAGTACTTC.

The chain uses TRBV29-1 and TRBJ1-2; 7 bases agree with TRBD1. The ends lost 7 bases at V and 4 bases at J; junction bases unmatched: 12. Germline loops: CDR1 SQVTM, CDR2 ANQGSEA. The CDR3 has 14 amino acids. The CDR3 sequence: CSAVLPGQSYGYTF. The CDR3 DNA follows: TGCAGCGCGGTTTTGCCGGGACAGTCCTATGGCTACACCTTC.

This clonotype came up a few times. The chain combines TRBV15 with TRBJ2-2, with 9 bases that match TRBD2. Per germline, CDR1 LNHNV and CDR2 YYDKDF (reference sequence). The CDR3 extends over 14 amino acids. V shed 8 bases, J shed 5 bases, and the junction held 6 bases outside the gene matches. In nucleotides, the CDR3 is TGTGCCACCTCGGTAGCGGGAGATACCGGGGAGCTGTTTTTT. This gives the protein CATSVAGDTGELFF.

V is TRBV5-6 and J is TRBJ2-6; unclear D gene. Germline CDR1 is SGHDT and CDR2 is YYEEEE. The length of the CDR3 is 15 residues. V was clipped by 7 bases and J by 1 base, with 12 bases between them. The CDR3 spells CASYRALSGANVLTF. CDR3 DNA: TGTGCCAGCTACCGGGCCCTATCTGGGGCCAACGTCCTGACTTTC.

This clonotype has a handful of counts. The CDR3: CASSFPGNKETQYF. CDR3 nucleotide sequence: TGTGCCAGCAGTTTCCCCGGGAACAAAGAGACCCAGTACTTC. This sequence joins TRBV28 and TRBJ2-5; possibly TRBD2 for D (5 bases). V lost 3 bases, J lost 3 bases, and 11 bases lay in between. Germline V gene lookup returns CDR1 MDHEN and CDR2 SYDVKM. This CDR3 has 14 residues.

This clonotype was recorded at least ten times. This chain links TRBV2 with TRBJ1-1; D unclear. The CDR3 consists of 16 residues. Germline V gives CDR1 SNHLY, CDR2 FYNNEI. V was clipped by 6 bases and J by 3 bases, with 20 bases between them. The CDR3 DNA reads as TGTGCCAGCAGCCCTGCGCATGCCATTCAGGACACTGAAGCTTTCTTT. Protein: CASSPAHAIQDTEAFF.